These 22 T cell receptor beta chains were all obtained from the same sample, sequenced in a study of PD-L1 blockade in urothelial cancer (dated by TCRdb to 2016 to 2017). Receptors were amplified or captured by the immunoSEQ multiplex PCR assay. The clones in this table, taken by TCRdb from immuneACCESS, are in-frame only. Not every clone is retained; where verified, under half of the shortfall comes from an unresolved V gene, and the cause of the rest is unknown. Recorded for this sample are 100,000 to 150,000 clones; roughly 86% of them occurred a single time. The ten largest make up roughly 2.4% of the sample. In light of the paper, this sample's time point label describes: peripheral blood 6 weeks after treatment start. Source: PBMCs, taken around atezolizumab (anti-PD-L1) treatment. The receptors shown here come from a man aged 50-60 years with urothelial cancer.

This clone came up a few times. The chain recombines TRBV7-9 with TRBJ2-1; tentative D call: TRBD2 (6 bases). CDR1 and CDR2 (germline): SEHNR, FQNEAQ (reference sequence). V was cut by 5 bases and J by 2 bases, with 16 bases left in between. The CDR3 contains 16 residues. The CDR3 sequence is CASSLGLGGTYNEQFF. The DNA for the CDR3 is TGTGCCAGCAGCCTGGGACTGGGGGGAACCTACAATGAGCAGTTCTTC. The variable domain in full, with the rest retrieved from reference TRBV7-9 and TRBJ2-1, is DTGVSQNPRHKITKRGQNVTFRCDPISEHNRLYWYRQTLGQGPEFLTYFQNEAQLEKSRLLSDRFSAERPKGSFSTLEIQRTEQGDSAMYLCASSLGLGGTYNEQFFGPGTRLTVL.

The chain carries TRBV27 and TRBJ2-7; 7 bases line up with TRBD2. Germline lookup yields CDR1 MNHEY and CDR2 SMNVEV (reference sequence). J was trimmed by 3 bases and V by 6 bases; bases with no gene match: 5. The CDR3 consists of 13 residues. This CDR3 reads CASSPWGGYEQYF. The CDR3 DNA reads TGTGCCAGCAGCCCATGGGGGGGCTACGAGCAGTACTTC.

V gene TRBV7-9 combines with J gene TRBJ2-7, with 7 bases that match TRBD1. This CDR3 is built from 12 residues. Germline V lookup: CDR1 SEHNR, CDR2 FQNEAQ (reference sequence). J lost 9 bases, V lost 4 bases, and 6 bases had no gene match. The CDR3 coding sequence is TGTGCCAGCAGCTCCCCTACAGGGGCGCAGTACTTC. As protein: CASSSPTGAQYF.

The chain couples TRBV6-1 to TRBJ2-3; weak D call: TRBD1 (6 bases). CDR1 is MNHNS and CDR2 is SASEGT in the germline V gene. V lost 6 bases and J 0 bases, leaving 10 bases between the germline ends. The CDR3 contains 14 residues. The CDR3 is CASRRTASTDTQYF. DNA for the CDR3: TGTGCCAGCAGGCGGACAGCTAGCACAGATACGCAGTATTTT.

This clone was seen only a few times. J is TRBJ1-2 and V is TRBV30; D is unclear. The germline V gene has CDR1 GTSNPN and CDR2 SVGIG (reference sequence). This CDR3 is 12 amino acids long. Trimming removed 2 bases at V and 4 bases at J, with 8 bases between. CDR3 sequence (DNA): TGTGCCTGGAGTCCCGTACTCTATGGCTACACCTTC. The encoded protein is CAWSPVLYGYTF.

The rearrangement joins TRBV5-1 to TRBJ1-4; no reliable D call. With 4 bases removed from V and 3 bases from J, the gap between germline ends came to 10 bases. Germline lookup yields CDR1 SGHRS and CDR2 YFSETQ. The CDR3 is 14 amino acids. DNA for the CDR3: TGCGCCAGCAGCAAGGATCGGGCTAATGAAAAACTGTTTTTT. It codes for CASSKDRANEKLFF.

The rearrangement joins TRBV20-1 to TRBJ2-5; D is unresolved. V gave up 1 base and J gave up 5 bases, with 5 bases separating them. The CDR3 loop spans 11 amino acids. Germline V gene data show CDR1 as DFQATT and CDR2 as SNEGSKA (reference sequence). Here the CDR3 reads CSARARETQYF. The CDR3 DNA is TGCAGTGCTAGAGCCAGGGAGACCCAGTACTTC.

V and J are TRBV9 and TRBJ2-1; D may be TRBD1 (6 bases). The V end was cut by 3 bases, the J end by 8 bases, with 15 bases between. Germline values: CDR1 SGDLS, CDR2 YYNGEE. The CDR3 extends over 14 amino acids. CDR3 sequence reads: CASSETQGFHEQFF. CDR3 nucleotides: TGTGCCAGCAGCGAGACCCAGGGGTTCCATGAGCAGTTCTTC.

The chain employs TRBV7-5 and TRBJ2-7; TRBD2 reflects the table's D call only, with no check against the DNA. TRBV7-5 is termed a pseudogene. This CDR3 comprises 14 residues. CDR3 DNA sequence: TGTGCCAGAAGGGGACTAGCGGATTTCTACGAGCAGTACTTC. Translated, it gives CARRGLADFYEQYF.

The V gene is TRBV30, the J gene TRBJ1-1, with 9 bases that match TRBD1. This CDR3 has 15 amino acids. Trimming cost V 7 bases and J 0 bases; bases outside gene matches: 9. CDR1 is GTSNPN, CDR2 SVGIG, per germline (reference sequence). The CDR3 is CASVPGQGLNTEAFF. CDR3 sequence (DNA): TGTGCCTCAGTCCCGGGACAGGGTCTGAACACTGAAGCTTTCTTT. Full variable domain (outside the CDR3, taken from reference TRBV30 and TRBJ1-1): SQTIHQWPATLVQPVGSPLSLECTVEGTSNPNLYWYRQAAGRGLQLLFYSVGIGQISSEVPQNLSASRPQDRQFILSSKKLLLSDSGFYLCASVPGQGLNTEAFFGQGTRLTVV.

The chain recombines TRBV5-1 with TRBJ2-5; maybe TRBD2 (6 bases). Germline V lookup: CDR1 SGHRS, CDR2 YFSETQ. CDR3 length: 17 residues. The V and J ends lost 4 bases and 5 bases respectively, with 24 bases between them. The CDR3 is CASSPGTGAFTGETQYF. Written as DNA, the CDR3 is TGCGCCAGCAGCCCTGGAACGGGAGCATTTACTGGGGAGACCCAGTACTTC.

This chain connects TRBV30 to TRBJ2-1; TRBD2 matches at 10 bases. V lost 2 bases to trimming and J lost 4 bases; unmatched junction nucleotides: 5. CDR3 length: 15 amino acids. The V gene's germline CDR1 is GTSNPN and CDR2 SVGIG (reference sequence). DNA of the CDR3: TGTGCCTGGAGTAAGACTAGCGGGTTATACAATGAGCAGTTCTTC. Translation: CAWSKTSGLYNEQFF.

This chain joins TRBV28 and TRBJ2-6; 8 positions agree with TRBD1. The V gene end was trimmed by 6 bases and the J gene end by 0 bases; junction bases not matched to a gene: 4. Germline V gene sequence: CDR1 MDHEN, CDR2 SYDVKM. The CDR3 is made up of 16 amino acids. CDR3 DNA: TGTGCCAGCAGACGGACAGGGAGCTCTGGGGCCAACGTCCTGACTTTC. Residues: CASRRTGSSGANVLTF.

The rearrangement uses TRBV19 and TRBJ1-5; TRBD1 agrees at 10 bases. This CDR3 comprises 17 residues. Trimming cost V 4 bases and J 7 bases; bases outside gene matches: 13. Germline loops: CDR1 LNHDA, CDR2 SQIVND (reference sequence). The CDR3 region has the DNA TGTGCCAGTAGTACTGGGACAGGGGTGGGGGTAGGGCAGCCCCAGCATTTT. Translating it yields CASSTGTGVGVGQPQHF.

The genes are TRBV18 and TRBJ1-2, with 10 nucleotides matching TRBD1. Germline V CDR1 and CDR2: KGHSH, LQKENI. CDR3 length: 15 residues. Trimming at V came to 5 bases and at J to 3 bases, leaving 6 bases not matched to a gene. CDR3 sequence (DNA): TGTGCCAGCTCAAAGGACAGGGGGATCGACTATGGCTACACCTTC. This encodes CASSKDRGIDYGYTF.

The chain combines TRBV19 with TRBJ1-4; no clear D. Trimming pared 3 bases from V and 4 bases from J, leaving 15 bases between. Germline V gives CDR1 LNHDA, CDR2 SQIVND (reference sequence). This CDR3 is 16 amino acids long. CDR3 sequence (DNA): TGTGCCAGTAGTATCATGAGACGGAGCAGTAATGAAAAACTGTTTTTT. Translation gives CASSIMRRSSNEKLFF.

This chain connects TRBV2 to TRBJ2-5; TRBD2 matches at 10 bases. The germline CDR1 and CDR2 sequences are SNHLY and FYNNEI. The CDR3 has 14 amino acids. V shed 1 base, J shed 4 bases, and the junction held 0 bases outside the gene matches. CDR3 loop: CASSEGLAGETQYF. The CDR3 coding sequence is TGTGCCAGCAGTGAAGGACTAGCGGGAGAGACCCAGTACTTC.

The genes are TRBV18 and TRBJ1-6; D might be TRBD1 (5 bases). The V and J ends lost 3 bases and 11 bases respectively, with 14 bases between them. The CDR3 sequence is 14 residues long. Germline V lookup: CDR1 KGHSH, CDR2 LQKENI. The CDR3 reads CASSPGASNTPLHF. CDR3 sequence (DNA): TGTGCCAGCTCACCTGGGGCTTCCAATACACCCCTCCACTTT.

This sequence joins TRBV2 and TRBJ2-7, with TRBD1 matching 9 bases. The V gene's germline CDR1 is SNHLY and CDR2 FYNNEI. The ends lost 3 bases at V and 3 bases at J; junction bases unmatched: 6. CDR3 length: 15 residues. The CDR3 here is CASSENRGLYYEQYF. The CDR3 DNA reads as TGTGCCAGCAGTGAGAACAGGGGGCTATACTACGAGCAGTACTTC.

The V and J genes are TRBV5-1 and TRBJ2-3; 8 bases match TRBD2. This CDR3 contains 16 residues. Losses at the gene ends were 0 bases for V and 1 base for J; bases not matched to a gene: 4. The germline V gene has CDR1 SGHRS and CDR2 YFSETQ. Here the CDR3 reads CASSLELGRGTDTQYF. CDR3 coding DNA: TGCGCCAGCAGCTTGGAGCTCGGGAGGGGCACAGATACGCAGTATTTT.

This chain connects TRBV7-9 to TRBJ1-6; 7 bases are a match to TRBD1. V lost 1 base to trimming and J lost 7 bases; unmatched junction nucleotides: 7. Per germline, CDR1 SEHNR and CDR2 FQNEAQ (reference sequence). This CDR3 spans 16 amino acids. The CDR3 protein is CASSLVRGQGNSPLHF. CDR3 sequence (DNA): TGTGCCAGCAGCTTAGTAAGGGGGCAGGGGAATTCACCCCTCCACTTT.

The J gene is TRBJ2-6, the V gene TRBV28; no clear D gene. Trimming pared 5 bases from V and 4 bases from J, leaving 12 bases between. Germline CDR1 and CDR2: MDHEN and SYDVKM. The CDR3 is 15 amino acids. CDR3 in amino acids: CASSPPQSGANVLTF. The CDR3, as DNA: TGTGCCAGCAGTCCCCCTCAAAGCGGGGCCAACGTCCTGACTTTC.